These T cell receptor beta chains were read from a single sample in a study of TIL therapy for anti-PD-1-resistant metastatic lung cancer. TCRdb's copy holds only in-frame clones and misses some; the assay was immunoSEQ multiplex PCR. The sample includes under 100,000 clones, under 70% of them seen just once. The sequenced sample was tumor tissue, obtained at baseline. The receptor set was obtained from a person aged 25 to 79 with non-small cell lung cancer. Each CDR3 is given with its conserved first and last residue. D genes are given only for firm matches. The listing skips clone size in some rows; elsewhere it reads once, few, many or a size class.

V gene: TRBV28; J gene: TRBJ1-5; CDR3 length: 12; clone size: NA; D gene: NA; CDR3 DNA: TGTGCCAGCAGTTTTGCCGTACAGCCCCAGCATTTT; CDR3 protein: CASSFAVQPQHF
V gene: TRBV19; J gene: TRBJ2-2; CDR3 length: 15; clone size: NA; D gene: TRBD2; CDR3 DNA: TGTGCCAGTAGTATAAATCGTCGGGGGGCCGGGGAGCTGTTTTTT; CDR3 protein: CASSINRRGAGELFF
V gene: TRBV6-5; J gene: TRBJ2-3; CDR3 length: 15; clone size: few; D gene: TRBD2; CDR3 DNA: TGTGCCAGCAGTTACTTAGCGGGGGGAGGAGATACGCAGTATTTT; CDR3 protein: CASSYLAGGGDTQYF
V gene: TRBV7-9; J gene: TRBJ2-2; CDR3 length: 15; clone size: NA; D gene: NA; CDR3 DNA: TGTGCCAGCAGCTTAGGGACAGCGAACACCGGGGAGCTGTTTTTT; CDR3 protein: CASSLGTANTGELFF
V gene: TRBV7-3; J gene: TRBJ2-2; CDR3 length: 15; clone size: few; D gene: NA; CDR3 DNA: TGTGCCAGCAGCTCCGGGGCTTTCAACACCGGGGAGCTGTTTTTT; CDR3 protein: CASSSGAFNTGELFF
V gene: TRBV6-2/TRBV6-3; J gene: TRBJ2-7; CDR3 length: 16; clone size: NA; D gene: TRBD1; CDR3 DNA: TGTGCCAGCAGTTACCCGGAGGGACAGGCCTCCTACGAGCAGTACTTC; CDR3 protein: CASSYPEGQASYEQYF
V gene: TRBV7-3; J gene: TRBJ2-2; CDR3 length: 16; clone size: NA; D gene: TRBD2; CDR3 DNA: TGTGCCAGCAGCGAAGGCGGGACTAGCAGCACCGGGGAGCTGTTTTTT; CDR3 protein: CASSEGGTSSTGELFF
V gene: TRBV6-5; J gene: TRBJ1-2; CDR3 length: 14; clone size: NA; D gene: NA; CDR3 DNA: TGTGCCAGCAGTTACGATTGGAGAGGGGCTGGCTACACCTTC; CDR3 protein: CASSYDWRGAGYTF
V gene: TRBV6-1; J gene: TRBJ1-5; CDR3 length: 15; clone size: NA; D gene: TRBD1; CDR3 DNA: TGTGCCAGCAGTGAACCCGGGACAGGGATTCAGCCCCAGCATTTT; CDR3 protein: CASSEPGTGIQPQHF
V gene: TRBV5-1; J gene: TRBJ1-4; CDR3 length: 15; clone size: NA; D gene: NA; CDR3 DNA: TGCGCCAGCAGCCGTTCACAGTCCTTGAAGGAAAAACTGTTTTTT; CDR3 protein: CASSRSQSLKEKLFF
V gene: TRBV27; J gene: TRBJ2-3; CDR3 length: 14; clone size: NA; D gene: NA; CDR3 DNA: TGTGCCAGCAGTCCCAATTGGCACTGGGGGACGCAGTATTTT; CDR3 protein: CASSPNWHWGTQYF
V gene: TRBV3-1/TRBV3-2; J gene: TRBJ2-2; CDR3 length: 13; clone size: NA; D gene: NA; CDR3 DNA: TGTGCCAGCAGCCTATACTCGACCGGGGAGCTGTTTTTT; CDR3 protein: CASSLYSTGELFF
V gene: TRBV24-1; J gene: TRBJ2-3; CDR3 length: 12; clone size: NA; D gene: NA; CDR3 DNA: TGTGCCACCAGTGATTACACAGATACGCAGTATTTT; CDR3 protein: CATSDYTDTQYF
V gene: TRBV19; J gene: TRBJ2-7; CDR3 length: 16; clone size: NA; D gene: TRBD2; CDR3 DNA: TGTGCCAGTAGTAGGGACAGCGGGGGGCTCTCCTACGAGCAGTACTTC; CDR3 protein: CASSRDSGGLSYEQYF
V gene: TRBV7-9; J gene: TRBJ1-1; CDR3 length: 13; clone size: NA; D gene: NA; CDR3 DNA: TGTGCCAGCAGCCTTCGGGGTGGGGCAGAAGCTTTCTTT; CDR3 protein: CASSLRGGAEAFF
V gene: TRBV7-9; J gene: TRBJ2-5; CDR3 length: 14; clone size: NA; D gene: NA; CDR3 DNA: TGTGCCAGCAGCCACCCTGGAACTCAAGAGACCCAGTACTTC; CDR3 protein: CASSHPGTQETQYF
V gene: TRBV28; J gene: TRBJ2-3; CDR3 length: 17; clone size: NA; D gene: TRBD2; CDR3 DNA: TGTGCCAGCAGTTTATTAGGGACTAGCGGAAAGACAGATACGCAGTATTTT; CDR3 protein: CASSLLGTSGKTDTQYF
V gene: TRBV20-1; J gene: TRBJ1-2; CDR3 length: 11; clone size: NA; D gene: NA; CDR3 DNA: TGCAGTGCTAGGTATAACTATGGCTACACCTTC; CDR3 protein: CSARYNYGYTF
V gene: TRBV15; J gene: TRBJ1-4; CDR3 length: 14; clone size: NA; D gene: NA; CDR3 DNA: TGTGCCACCAGCAGAGATGGAACTAATGAAAAACTGTTTTTT; CDR3 protein: CATSRDGTNEKLFF
V gene: TRBV6-5; J gene: TRBJ1-6; CDR3 length: 13; clone size: NA; D gene: NA; CDR3 DNA: TGTGCCAGCAGTTATGACAGGTTGTTGTCCCTCCACTTT; CDR3 protein: CASSYDRLLSLHF
V gene: TRBV14; J gene: TRBJ1-5; CDR3 length: 14; clone size: NA; D gene: NA; CDR3 DNA: TGTGCCAGCAGTCCCTTCGGACCCAATCAGCCCCAGCATTTT; CDR3 protein: CASSPFGPNQPQHF
V gene: TRBV3-1/TRBV3-2; J gene: TRBJ1-4; CDR3 length: 13; clone size: few; D gene: NA; CDR3 DNA: TGTGCCAGCAGCCAAAGAGGGGACGAAAAACTGTTTTTT; CDR3 protein: CASSQRGDEKLFF
V gene: TRBV11-2; J gene: TRBJ2-1; CDR3 length: 13; clone size: NA; D gene: NA; CDR3 DNA: TGTGCCAGCAGCTTGGAGAGTTCTAATGAGCAGTTCTTC; CDR3 protein: CASSLESSNEQFF
V gene: TRBV5-1; J gene: TRBJ1-1; CDR3 length: 13; clone size: NA; D gene: TRBD1; CDR3 DNA: TGCGCCAGCAGCTCACAGGGGGCCACTGAAGCTTTCTTT; CDR3 protein: CASSSQGATEAFF
V gene: TRBV11-2; J gene: TRBJ2-1; CDR3 length: 18; clone size: NA; D gene: NA; CDR3 DNA: TGTGCCAGCAGCTCCTGGGACCTAATGGACTCGTATCACAATGAGCAGTTCTTC; CDR3 protein: CASSSWDLMDSYHNEQFF
V gene: TRBV7-2; J gene: TRBJ2-7; CDR3 length: 15; clone size: once; D gene: NA; CDR3 DNA: TGTGCCAGCAGCTTCGGTAACCGGTGGATTTACGAGCAGTACTTC; CDR3 protein: CASSFGNRWIYEQYF
V gene: TRBV7-9; J gene: TRBJ2-1; CDR3 length: 13; clone size: NA; D gene: NA; CDR3 DNA: TGTGCCAGCAGCTTAGCCGGGACCAGAGAGGGGATCTTC; CDR3 protein: CASSLAGTREGIF
V gene: TRBV13; J gene: TRBJ2-1; CDR3 length: 15; clone size: once; D gene: NA; CDR3 DNA: TGTGCCAGCAGCTTAGCGAGCGGAGCCTACAATGAGCAGTTCTTC; CDR3 protein: CASSLASGAYNEQFF
V gene: TRBV19; J gene: TRBJ2-7; CDR3 length: 16; clone size: NA; D gene: TRBD1; CDR3 DNA: TGTGCCAGTAGTAAAAACCGGGACAGGGCTAGAGGGGAGCAGTACTTC; CDR3 protein: CASSKNRDRARGEQYF
V gene: TRBV5-1; J gene: TRBJ2-5; CDR3 length: 14; clone size: NA; D gene: NA; CDR3 DNA: TGCGCCAGCAGCCCGGGCGGGGAAGCGGAGACCCAGTACTTC; CDR3 protein: CASSPGGEAETQYF
V gene: TRBV7-2; J gene: TRBJ2-2; CDR3 length: 16; clone size: many; D gene: TRBD1; CDR3 DNA: TGTGCCAGCAGCTTACCCGGGACAGCGAACACCGGGGAGCTGTTTTTT; CDR3 protein: CASSLPGTANTGELFF
V gene: TRBV5-1; J gene: TRBJ1-4; CDR3 length: 16; clone size: once; D gene: NA; CDR3 DNA: TGCGCCAGCAGCTTGGCCGGGCAGGTTGGGGATGAAAAACTGTTTTTT; CDR3 protein: CASSLAGQVGDEKLFF
V gene: TRBV7-9; J gene: TRBJ2-3; CDR3 length: 12; clone size: few; D gene: NA; CDR3 DNA: TGTGCCAGCAGCCCCTCGGGGTATACGCAGTATTTT; CDR3 protein: CASSPSGYTQYF
V gene: TRBV7-9; J gene: TRBJ2-6; CDR3 length: 14; clone size: NA; D gene: NA; CDR3 DNA: TGTGCCAGCATACCCTTGCGGGGGGCCAACGTCCTGACTTTC; CDR3 protein: CASIPLRGANVLTF
V gene: TRBV6-2/TRBV6-3; J gene: TRBJ2-1; CDR3 length: 15; clone size: NA; D gene: TRBD2; CDR3 DNA: TGTGCCAGCAGCTATTCTAGCGGGAGCTTTGATGAGCAGTTCTTC; CDR3 protein: CASSYSSGSFDEQFF
V gene: TRBV7-3; J gene: TRBJ1-5; CDR3 length: 13; clone size: NA; D gene: NA; CDR3 DNA: TGTGCCAGCAGCGTCCATTGGAATCAGCCCCAGCATTTT; CDR3 protein: CASSVHWNQPQHF